Below are 30 T cell receptor beta chains sequenced from a single sample in a study of response to subunit inactivated influenza vaccine. TCRdb re-analysed the RT-PCR reads in MiXCR, keeping a single row per CDR3 protein. The repertoire holds a few hundred thousand distinct CDR3 sequences, with around a fifth as singletons. Sample: PBMCs from blood, taken less than 22 months after vaccination. All receptors come from a man between 45 and 75 years old who received an inactivated influenza vaccine.

This clonotype appeared many times. The CDR3 here is CSATDFLAGGPYTQYF. The CDR3, as DNA: TGCAGTGCTACGGATTTCTTAGCGGGAGGGCCTTATACGCAGTATTTT. The gene calls are TRBV20-1 and TRBJ2-3; 11 bases agree with TRBD2. V was pared by 4 bases and J by 7 bases, with 13 bases of the junction left unmatched. Germline V gives CDR1 DFQATT, CDR2 SNEGSKA (reference sequence). This CDR3 comprises 16 residues.

The rearrangement uses TRBV5-1 and TRBJ2-3, with D perhaps TRBD2 (6 bases). The germline V gene has CDR1 SGHRS and CDR2 YFSETQ. V was shortened by 1 base and J by 2 bases, with 11 bases between the two germline ends. This CDR3 is built from 15 residues. The CDR3 protein is CASSLQLAYTDTQYF. The DNA of the CDR3 is TGCGCCAGCAGCTTGCAGCTAGCGTACACAGATACGCAGTATTTT.

In its sample, this clonotype was seen a few times. This chain joins TRBV30 and TRBJ2-1; D gene ambiguous. V lost 2 bases, J lost 6 bases, and 11 bases lay in between. Looked up from germline, CDR1 is GTSNPN and CDR2 is SVGIG (reference sequence). This CDR3 is built from 13 residues. CDR3 coding DNA: TGTGCCTGGAGTAAGACTTTCGTCAATGAGCAGTTCTTC. It yields the protein CAWSKTFVNEQFF.

The chain has TRBV29-1 and TRBJ1-1; 8 positions match TRBD1. The V gene end was trimmed by 7 bases and the J gene end by 1 base; junction bases not matched to a gene: 5. This CDR3 spans 13 amino acids. The germline gives CDR1 SQVTM, CDR2 ANQGSEA. The CDR3 spells CSARTGPNTEAFF. The CDR3 bases are TGCAGCGCCCGGACAGGGCCGAACACTGAAGCTTTCTTT. The complete variable domain, with remaining parts taken from reference TRBV29-1 and TRBJ1-1, reads SAVISQKPSRDICQRGTSLTIQCQVDSQVTMMFWYRQQPGQSLTLIATANQGSEATYESGFVIDKFPISRPNLTFSTLTVSNMSPEDSSIYLCSARTGPNTEAFFGQGTRLTVV.

The gene calls are TRBV20-1 and TRBJ2-7, with D unclear. CDR1 and CDR2 (germline): DFQATT, SNEGSKA (reference sequence). V lost 2 bases and J 6 bases, leaving 17 bases between the germline ends. The CDR3 totals 14 residues. The DNA of the CDR3 is TGCAGTGCTAGACCACCTAACGCCGTGGGCGAGCAGTACTTC. It is translated as CSARPPNAVGEQYF.

The chain is built from TRBV4-2 and TRBJ2-7; 8 bases map to TRBD2. V trimming: 3 bases; J trimming: 2 bases; junction bases outside the gene matches: 3. This CDR3 has 14 residues. The germline CDR1 and CDR2 sequences are LGHNA and YNFKEQ. In nucleotides, the CDR3 is TGTGCCAGCAGCCAGGGACTAGGAACCTACGAGCAGTACTTC. It specifies CASSQGLGTYEQYF.

V is TRBV12-3 or TRBV12-4 and J is TRBJ2-3; a possible D gene is TRBD2 (6 bases). CDR3 length equals 14 residues. Trimming stripped 5 bases from V and 2 bases from J, with 11 bases between. In nucleotides, the CDR3 is TGTGCCAGCAGTAATACGGGGGTCACAGATACGCAGTATTTT. This sequence encodes CASSNTGVTDTQYF.

This clonotype was observed a few times. This rearrangement joins TRBV9 to TRBJ1-5, with 8 nucleotides matching TRBD1. CDR1 is SGDLS, CDR2 YYNGEE, per germline. With V trimmed by 3 bases and J by 2 bases, 4 bases remained unmatched. This CDR3 region has 15 residues. The CDR3 protein is CASSAGGGGNQPQHF. The CDR3 DNA reads as TGTGCCAGCAGCGCAGGGGGCGGGGGCAATCAGCCCCAGCATTTT.

This clonotype was counted once. The gene calls are TRBV6-2 or TRBV6-3 and TRBJ2-1; TRBD2 might be the D (6 bases). The CDR3 consists of 12 residues. Trimming took off 6 bases at V and 8 bases at J, with 11 bases between the two ends. Germline CDR1 reads MNHEY; CDR2 reads SVGEGT. The CDR3 DNA sequence: TGTGCCAGCAGCACTAGCTGGGATGAGCAGTTCTTC. The encoded protein is CASSTSWDEQFF.

CDR3 protein: CASSPPTGTGNSYNEQFF. The CDR3 bases are TGTGCCAGCTCACCACCGACGGGAACGGGCAACTCCTACAATGAGCAGTTCTTC. The chain joins TRBV18 to TRBJ2-1, with TRBD2 as a possible D gene (5 bases). V was shortened by 0 bases and J by 0 bases, with 15 bases between the two germline ends. Germline lookup yields CDR1 KGHSH and CDR2 LQKENI. The CDR3 totals 18 residues.

This clonotype was recorded a few times. The V call is TRBV20-1, the J call TRBJ2-7; a possible D gene is TRBD1 (6 bases). Germline assignment: CDR1 DFQATT and CDR2 SNEGSKA (reference sequence). CDR3 length: 13 amino acids. With 3 bases removed from V and 5 bases from J, the gap between germline ends came to 14 bases. CDR3 protein: CSASGQKGDEQYF. The CDR3 bases are TGCAGTGCTAGTGGACAGAAAGGGGACGAGCAGTACTTC.

This clonotype was found a few times. The V gene is TRBV7-2, the J gene TRBJ1-4; no definite D call. Germline V CDR1 and CDR2: SGHTA, FQGNSA. The CDR3 has 20 amino acids. Trimming took off 2 bases at V and 8 bases at J, with 30 bases between the two ends. CDR3 in amino acids: CASSLPLQYLHGGFVEKLFF. CDR3 bases: TGTGCCAGCAGCTTACCCCTACAATATCTCCACGGTGGTTTCGTAGAAAAACTGTTTTTT.

This clonotype has a handful of counts. The V gene is TRBV6-2 or TRBV6-3, the J gene TRBJ1-1; D unresolved. The ends were cut back, 4 bases at V and 7 bases at J, with 16 bases in the middle. The CDR3 consists of 14 residues. Germline V gives CDR1 MNHEY, CDR2 SVGEGT. CDR3 nucleotide sequence: TGTGCCAGCAGTTCCATCCCCGTGGGTGGTGAAGCTTTCTTT. This sequence encodes CASSSIPVGGEAFF.

This chain links TRBV7-8 with TRBJ1-1; 7 bases agree with TRBD1. In germline, CDR1 is SGHVS, CDR2 FQNEAQ. The CDR3 spans 17 residues. The V and J ends lost 1 base and 0 bases, in that order; junction bases with no gene match: 8. This CDR3 is CASSLVGRGKVNTEAFF. CDR3 DNA sequence: TGTGCCAGCAGCTTAGTGGGCAGGGGGAAGGTGAACACTGAAGCTTTCTTT.

This clonotype was observed a handful of times. The chain joins TRBV18 to TRBJ2-1; TRBD2 matches at 8 bases. In germline, CDR1 is KGHSH, CDR2 LQKENI. The CDR3 totals 16 residues. V was clipped by 3 bases and J by 4 bases; unmatched bases: 8. In DNA, the CDR3 is TGTGCCAGCTCACCGCCAGGACTAGCCTATTACAATGAGCAGTTCTTC. Amino acid sequence: CASSPPGLAYYNEQFF. Full variable domain (outside the CDR3, taken from reference TRBV18 and TRBJ2-1): NAGVMQNPRHLVRRRGQEARLRCSPMKGHSHVYWYRQLPEEGLKFMVYLQKENIIDESGMPKERFSAEFPKEGPSILRIQQVVRGDSAAYFCASSPPGLAYYNEQFFGPGTRLTVL.

V is TRBV9 and J is TRBJ1-4; 7 bases agree with TRBD1. J lost 7 bases, V lost 4 bases, and 7 bases had no gene match. The germline V gene encodes CDR1 SGDLS and CDR2 YYNGEE. This CDR3 spans 14 amino acids. The CDR3: CASSRSQGTEKLFF. The CDR3 DNA is TGTGCCAGCAGCAGATCACAGGGGACTGAAAAACTGTTTTTT.

This clonotype was recorded at least ten times. This chain connects TRBV4-3 to TRBJ1-2; D possibly corresponds to TRBD1 (5 bases). Germline assignment: CDR1 LGHNA and CDR2 YSLEER. The CDR3 is made up of 15 amino acids. V was pared by 3 bases and J by 7 bases, with 18 bases between. In DNA, the CDR3 is TGCGCCAGCAGCCAGACGACGGGTCAGGGTGGTGGCTACACCTTC. This gives the protein CASSQTTGQGGGYTF.

This clonotype turned up a few times. This rearrangement joins TRBV28 to TRBJ2-2; 14 nucleotides match TRBD2. The CDR3 totals 16 residues. The germline CDR1 and CDR2 sequences are MDHEN and SYDVKM. V lost 7 bases to trimming and J lost 5 bases; unmatched junction nucleotides: 6. This chain's CDR3 is CASTKRLAGGTGELFF. Written as DNA, the CDR3 is TGTGCCAGCACAAAAAGACTAGCGGGAGGGACCGGGGAGCTGTTTTTT.

This clonotype was seen at least ten times. V and J are TRBV12-3 or TRBV12-4 and TRBJ1-6; possibly TRBD1 for D (5 bases). The CDR3 spans 16 residues. V was clipped by 0 bases and J by 6 bases, with 12 bases between them. DNA for the CDR3: TGTGCCAGCAGTTTAGCGGGAGGCAGGGTTAATTCACCCCTCCACTTT. The encoded protein is CASSLAGGRVNSPLHF.

CDR3 nucleotides: TGCAGCGCTACAGGGTCTGCTGGAAACACCATATATTTT. Encoded protein: CSATGSAGNTIYF. This chain connects TRBV29-1 to TRBJ1-3; D possibly corresponds to TRBD1 (6 bases). The CDR3 is 13 residues long. Germline V gene data show CDR1 as SQVTM and CDR2 as ANQGSEA. Trimming took 7 bases from V and 2 from J, leaving 12 bases between them. Full variable domain (outside the CDR3, taken from reference TRBV29-1 and TRBJ1-3): SAVISQKPSRDICQRGTSLTIQCQVDSQVTMMFWYRQQPGQSLTLIATANQGSEATYESGFVIDKFPISRPNLTFSTLTVSNMSPEDSSIYLCSATGSAGNTIYFGEGSWLTVV.

At least ten counts were recorded for this clonotype. At one end the junction does not follow the germline gene, possibly because of a read error. The CDR3 nucleotides are TGTGCCAGCAGCCCGGGGGCGGACTATGACCTACCTGGAGACACCATATATTTT. This encodes CASSPGADYDLPGDTIYF. The J gene is TRBJ1-3, the V gene TRBV4-2, with a possible D match to TRBD1 (6 bases). This CDR3 is 18 amino acids long. Germline lookup yields CDR1 LGHNA and CDR2 YNFKEQ.

V and J are TRBV29-1 and TRBJ1-2, with no clear D. Germline values: CDR1 SQVTM, CDR2 ANQGSEA. Trimming cost V 0 bases and J 1 base, with 6 bases left between them. The CDR3 runs to 13 residues. CDR3 region: CSVEDLLNYGYTF. In DNA form, the CDR3 reads TGCAGCGTTGAAGATCTCCTTAACTATGGCTACACCTTC.

V is TRBV29-1 and J is TRBJ2-3, with a possible D match to TRBD2 (5 bases). The CDR3 is made up of 14 amino acids. V lost 4 bases and J 5 bases, leaving 16 bases between the germline ends. Germline V gene data show CDR1 as SQVTM and CDR2 as ANQGSEA. The CDR3 is CSVVVGVGKDTQYF. CDR3 coding DNA: TGCAGCGTTGTAGTGGGAGTTGGTAAAGATACGCAGTATTTT.

This clonotype showed up just a few times. The CDR3 DNA sequence: TGCAGCGTCGGGGAGGGGACGTACTACGAGCAGTACTTC. Its protein product is CSVGEGTYYEQYF. This chain links TRBV29-1 with TRBJ2-7, with 7 bases fitting TRBD2. CDR1 is SQVTM and CDR2 is ANQGSEA in the germline V gene. The V and J ends lost 6 bases and 3 bases, in that order; junction bases with no gene match: 8. The CDR3 loop spans 13 amino acids.

The chain carries TRBV19 and TRBJ1-5; a weak D match, TRBD1 (5 bases). V lost 5 bases and J lost 10, with 15 bases in between. Germline assignment: CDR1 LNHDA and CDR2 SQIVND (reference sequence). The CDR3 spans 13 residues. The CDR3 nucleotides read TGTGCCAGTAGTCAGGACACCATGGGCCCCCAGCATTTT. This sequence encodes CASSQDTMGPQHF. The full variable domain, completed using reference TRBV19 and TRBJ1-5, is DGGITQSPKYLFRKEGQNVTLSCEQNLNHDAMYWYRQDPGQGLRLIYYSQIVNDFQKGDIAEGYSVSREKKESFPLTVTSAQKNPTAFYLCASSQDTMGPQHFGDGTRLSIL.

The rearrangement uses TRBV11-1 and TRBJ2-1, with 8 bases lining up with TRBD2. CDR3 length: 15 amino acids. Germline CDR1 and CDR2: SGHAT and FQDESV (reference sequence). Trimming cost V 2 bases and J 9 bases; bases outside gene matches: 9. The DNA of the CDR3 is TGTGCCAGCAGCTTACCGTGGACCGGGAGGGGTGAGCAGTTCTTC. It is translated as CASSLPWTGRGEQFF.

The chain combines TRBV5-6 with TRBJ2-5; no clear D gene. Germline CDR1 is SGHDT and CDR2 is YYEEEE. V was shortened by 4 bases and J by 6 bases, with 13 bases between the two germline ends. This CDR3 contains 13 residues. The DNA of the CDR3 is TGTGCCAGCAGCGAAACCGGGCTACAGACCCAGTACTTC. As protein: CASSETGLQTQYF.

The table lists this clonotype with a few counts. The chain joins TRBV10-3 to TRBJ2-7, with D unresolved. V gave up 6 bases and J gave up 0 bases, with 6 bases separating them. The V gene's germline CDR1 is ENHRY and CDR2 SYGVKD. The CDR3 is made up of 12 amino acids. CDR3 sequence: CAISGNSYEQYF. The CDR3, as DNA: TGTGCCATCAGCGGCAACTCCTACGAGCAGTACTTC.

The V and J genes are TRBV28 and TRBJ1-1, with no clear D. The CDR3 has 12 amino acids. Trimming left V 1 base short and J 4 bases short, with 4 bases between. CDR1 and CDR2 (germline): MDHEN, SYDVKM. The CDR3: CASSLYATEAFF. Here the CDR3 DNA reads TGTGCCAGCAGTTTATACGCCACTGAAGCTTTCTTT.

The chain links TRBV2 to TRBJ2-1; 8 bases map to TRBD2. Germline V lookup: CDR1 SNHLY, CDR2 FYNNEI. The ends lost 2 bases at V and 0 bases at J; junction bases unmatched: 3. The CDR3 runs 16 residues. The CDR3 sequence is CASSESAGGSYNEQFF. CDR3 sequence (DNA): TGTGCCAGCAGTGAAAGTGCGGGAGGCTCCTACAATGAGCAGTTCTTC.